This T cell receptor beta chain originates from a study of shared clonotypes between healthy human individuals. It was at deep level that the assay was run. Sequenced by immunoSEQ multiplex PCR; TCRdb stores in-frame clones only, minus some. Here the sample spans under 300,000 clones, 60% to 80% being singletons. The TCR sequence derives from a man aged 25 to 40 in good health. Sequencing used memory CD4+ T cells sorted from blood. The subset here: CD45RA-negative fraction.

As DNA, the CDR3 is TGTGCCAGCAGCTTCTCAAGGGGGCGTAACTATGGCTACACCTTC. Translated, it gives CASSFSRGRNYGYTF. The chain combines TRBV7-6 with TRBJ1-2, with TRBD1 matching over 7 bases. Trimming removed 3 bases from V and 1 base from J; junction bases left unmatched: 5. Germline V lookup: CDR1 SGHVS, CDR2 FNYEAQ. The CDR3 runs 15 residues.